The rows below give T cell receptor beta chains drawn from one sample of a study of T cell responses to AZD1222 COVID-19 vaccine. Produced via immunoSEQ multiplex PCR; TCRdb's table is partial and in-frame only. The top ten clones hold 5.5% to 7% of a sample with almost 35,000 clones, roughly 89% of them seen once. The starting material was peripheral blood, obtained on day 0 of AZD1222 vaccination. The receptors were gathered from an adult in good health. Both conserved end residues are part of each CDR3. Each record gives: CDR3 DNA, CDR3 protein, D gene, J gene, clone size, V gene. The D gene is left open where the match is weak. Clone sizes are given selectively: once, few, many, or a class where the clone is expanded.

cdr3_nt: TGTGCCAGCTCACTTACGGGAAGGACGGAGTCGAGAGGCTACACCTTC
cdr3_aa: CASSLTGRTESRGYTF
d_call: -
j_call: TRBJ1-2
clone_size: -
v_call: TRBV18

cdr3_nt: TGCGCCAGCAGCCACGCGACTAGCGGGGGCTCCTACTACAATGAGCAGTTCTTC
cdr3_aa: CASSHATSGGSYYNEQFF
d_call: TRBD2
j_call: TRBJ2-1
clone_size: -
v_call: TRBV4-1

cdr3_nt: TGTGCCAGCAGTTTAGCAGGGCTTTCACCCCTCCACTTT
cdr3_aa: CASSLAGLSPLHF
d_call: -
j_call: TRBJ1-6
clone_size: -
v_call: TRBV12-3/TRBV12-4

cdr3_nt: TGTGCCAGCAGCCGAGTTACTCAGGGGGCTCGAGTCGGGGAGCTGTTTTTT
cdr3_aa: CASSRVTQGARVGELFF
d_call: TRBD1
j_call: TRBJ2-2
clone_size: -
v_call: TRBV5-6

cdr3_nt: TGTGCCAGCACCACTCTACAGGGATCAGTCGGGGAGCTGTTTTTT
cdr3_aa: CASTTLQGSVGELFF
d_call: -
j_call: TRBJ2-2
clone_size: few
v_call: TRBV6-5

cdr3_nt: TGTGCCAGTAGTATAGAAGATCGCCCGGGGGGTAATTCACCCCTCCACTTT
cdr3_aa: CASSIEDRPGGNSPLHF
d_call: -
j_call: TRBJ1-6
clone_size: -
v_call: TRBV19

cdr3_nt: TGTGCCAGCAGCTTTTCCCACAGGGGTGGCGAGCAGTACTTC
cdr3_aa: CASSFSHRGGEQYF
d_call: TRBD1
j_call: TRBJ2-7
clone_size: -
v_call: TRBV7-9

cdr3_nt: TGTGCCAGCAGCTTAGAGACTGGGGTCGAGACCCAGTACTTC
cdr3_aa: CASSLETGVETQYF
d_call: -
j_call: TRBJ2-5
clone_size: -
v_call: TRBV11-1

cdr3_nt: TGTGCCAGCAGTACCCGGACACGGGCCACCGGGGAGCTGTTTTTT
cdr3_aa: CASSTRTRATGELFF
d_call: -
j_call: TRBJ2-2
clone_size: -
v_call: TRBV6-6

cdr3_nt: TGTGCCAGCAAATTTGGGATTAGCAATCAGCCCCAGCATTTT
cdr3_aa: CASKFGISNQPQHF
d_call: -
j_call: TRBJ1-5
clone_size: -
v_call: TRBV2

cdr3_nt: TGTGCCATTGGGACCGGCGGACCTGAAGCTTTCTTT
cdr3_aa: CAIGTGGPEAFF
d_call: -
j_call: TRBJ1-1
clone_size: -
v_call: TRBV10-3

cdr3_nt: TGCGCCAGCAGCTTGGAGCCCTCGGTCTCTGGAAACACCATATATTTT
cdr3_aa: CASSLEPSVSGNTIYF
d_call: -
j_call: TRBJ1-3
clone_size: -
v_call: TRBV5-1

cdr3_nt: TGCGCCAGCTATTACGGGACAGGAACCTACGAGCAGTACTTC
cdr3_aa: CASYYGTGTYEQYF
d_call: TRBD1
j_call: TRBJ2-7
clone_size: -
v_call: TRBV23-1

cdr3_nt: TGTGCCAGCAGTGAATGGGCTAGCGGGGACCGATTCTACGAGCAGTACTTC
cdr3_aa: CASSEWASGDRFYEQYF
d_call: TRBD2
j_call: TRBJ2-7
clone_size: -
v_call: TRBV2

cdr3_nt: TGTGCCAGCAGCTTGTCTCCAGGGGGGAGTTCCGAGCAGTACTTC
cdr3_aa: CASSLSPGGSSEQYF
d_call: -
j_call: TRBJ2-7
clone_size: -
v_call: TRBV5-4

cdr3_nt: TGTGCCAGCAGCCCGGGACAGCCGAGCTCCTACGAGCAGTACTTC
cdr3_aa: CASSPGQPSSYEQYF
d_call: TRBD1
j_call: TRBJ2-7
clone_size: -
v_call: TRBV28

cdr3_nt: TGCGCCAGCAGCTTGTTTGCGGGGGTGGGACCAGATACGCAGTATTTT
cdr3_aa: CASSLFAGVGPDTQYF
d_call: TRBD2
j_call: TRBJ2-3
clone_size: -
v_call: TRBV5-1

cdr3_nt: TGTGCCAGCAGTTTAGAGTGGGGGCCTGAGACCCAGTACTTC
cdr3_aa: CASSLEWGPETQYF
d_call: -
j_call: TRBJ2-5
clone_size: -
v_call: TRBV28

cdr3_nt: TGTGCCAGCAGTCCCGGACAGGGGGCCGGAGTCTATGGCTACACCTTC
cdr3_aa: CASSPGQGAGVYGYTF
d_call: TRBD1
j_call: TRBJ1-2
clone_size: -
v_call: TRBV28

cdr3_nt: TGTGCCAGCAGCTCTACAGCGACCGGGGAGCTGTTTTTT
cdr3_aa: CASSSTATGELFF
d_call: -
j_call: TRBJ2-2
clone_size: -
v_call: TRBV11-3

cdr3_nt: TGTGCCTCAGCGGATGGGGGAGTCCGGCAAGAGACCCAGTACTTC
cdr3_aa: CASADGGVRQETQYF
d_call: -
j_call: TRBJ2-5
clone_size: -
v_call: TRBV6-5

cdr3_nt: TGTGCCAGCAGCTTAGACCAGGGGACCGAAGCTTTCTTT
cdr3_aa: CASSLDQGTEAFF
d_call: -
j_call: TRBJ1-1
clone_size: -
v_call: TRBV13

cdr3_nt: TGCAGTGCTAGTAGGGATTATGAGTCCGGGGAGCTGTTTTTT
cdr3_aa: CSASRDYESGELFF
d_call: -
j_call: TRBJ2-2
clone_size: -
v_call: TRBV20-1